The present T cell receptor (beta chain) was sequenced within a study of blood T cell repertoires in COVID-19. Study summary: COVID-19 samples from acute and convalescent phases originated in the United States, Italy and Spain. T cells, B-cell-depleted T cells, or PBMCs supplied cDNA or gDNA.

Details on this clone: A read error may produce the germline difference seen at one junction end.

How the authors handled the data: Reference gene primer amplification gave nucleated cell count estimates. Repertoires were generated with immunoSEQ multiplex PCR, while TCRdb's copy carries only in-frame clones and drops some. Clone size and the V and J calls come from that table; the DNA yielded D and trimming. The sample consists of fewer than 25,000 clones, 85% to 90% of them appearing once. Germline V lookup: CDR1 MNHNS, CDR2 SASEGT. The CDR3 has 13 amino acids. This sequence originates from a woman of 80 years or more with active COVID-19. The sequenced material came from peripheral blood. The chain carries TRBV6-1 and TRBJ2-5; D is undetermined. CDR3 nucleotide sequence: TGTGCCAGCAGGGAAGCCGCCGGGGAGACCCAGTACTTC. It encodes CASREAAGETQYF.